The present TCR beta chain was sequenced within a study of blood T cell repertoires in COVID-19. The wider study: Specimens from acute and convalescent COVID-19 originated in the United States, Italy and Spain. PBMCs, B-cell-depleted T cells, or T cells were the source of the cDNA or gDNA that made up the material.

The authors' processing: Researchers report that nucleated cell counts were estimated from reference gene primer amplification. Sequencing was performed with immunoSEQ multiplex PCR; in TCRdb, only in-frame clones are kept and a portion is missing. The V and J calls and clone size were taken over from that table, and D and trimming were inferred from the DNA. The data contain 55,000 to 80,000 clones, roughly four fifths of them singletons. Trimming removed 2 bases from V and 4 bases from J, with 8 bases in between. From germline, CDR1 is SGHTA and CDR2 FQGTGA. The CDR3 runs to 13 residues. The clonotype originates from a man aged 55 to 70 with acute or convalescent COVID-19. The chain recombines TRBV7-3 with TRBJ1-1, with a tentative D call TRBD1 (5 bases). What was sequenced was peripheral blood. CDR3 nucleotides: TGTGCCAGCAGCTTAGGGGGGAGCACTGAAGCTTTCTTT. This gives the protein CASSLGGSTEAFF. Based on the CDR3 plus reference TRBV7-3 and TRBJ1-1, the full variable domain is GAGVSQTPSNKVTEKGKYVELRCDPISGHTALYWYRQSLGQGPEFLIYFQGTGAADDSGLPNDRFFAVRPEGSVSTLKIQRTERGDSAVYLCASSLGGSTEAFFGQGTRLTVV.